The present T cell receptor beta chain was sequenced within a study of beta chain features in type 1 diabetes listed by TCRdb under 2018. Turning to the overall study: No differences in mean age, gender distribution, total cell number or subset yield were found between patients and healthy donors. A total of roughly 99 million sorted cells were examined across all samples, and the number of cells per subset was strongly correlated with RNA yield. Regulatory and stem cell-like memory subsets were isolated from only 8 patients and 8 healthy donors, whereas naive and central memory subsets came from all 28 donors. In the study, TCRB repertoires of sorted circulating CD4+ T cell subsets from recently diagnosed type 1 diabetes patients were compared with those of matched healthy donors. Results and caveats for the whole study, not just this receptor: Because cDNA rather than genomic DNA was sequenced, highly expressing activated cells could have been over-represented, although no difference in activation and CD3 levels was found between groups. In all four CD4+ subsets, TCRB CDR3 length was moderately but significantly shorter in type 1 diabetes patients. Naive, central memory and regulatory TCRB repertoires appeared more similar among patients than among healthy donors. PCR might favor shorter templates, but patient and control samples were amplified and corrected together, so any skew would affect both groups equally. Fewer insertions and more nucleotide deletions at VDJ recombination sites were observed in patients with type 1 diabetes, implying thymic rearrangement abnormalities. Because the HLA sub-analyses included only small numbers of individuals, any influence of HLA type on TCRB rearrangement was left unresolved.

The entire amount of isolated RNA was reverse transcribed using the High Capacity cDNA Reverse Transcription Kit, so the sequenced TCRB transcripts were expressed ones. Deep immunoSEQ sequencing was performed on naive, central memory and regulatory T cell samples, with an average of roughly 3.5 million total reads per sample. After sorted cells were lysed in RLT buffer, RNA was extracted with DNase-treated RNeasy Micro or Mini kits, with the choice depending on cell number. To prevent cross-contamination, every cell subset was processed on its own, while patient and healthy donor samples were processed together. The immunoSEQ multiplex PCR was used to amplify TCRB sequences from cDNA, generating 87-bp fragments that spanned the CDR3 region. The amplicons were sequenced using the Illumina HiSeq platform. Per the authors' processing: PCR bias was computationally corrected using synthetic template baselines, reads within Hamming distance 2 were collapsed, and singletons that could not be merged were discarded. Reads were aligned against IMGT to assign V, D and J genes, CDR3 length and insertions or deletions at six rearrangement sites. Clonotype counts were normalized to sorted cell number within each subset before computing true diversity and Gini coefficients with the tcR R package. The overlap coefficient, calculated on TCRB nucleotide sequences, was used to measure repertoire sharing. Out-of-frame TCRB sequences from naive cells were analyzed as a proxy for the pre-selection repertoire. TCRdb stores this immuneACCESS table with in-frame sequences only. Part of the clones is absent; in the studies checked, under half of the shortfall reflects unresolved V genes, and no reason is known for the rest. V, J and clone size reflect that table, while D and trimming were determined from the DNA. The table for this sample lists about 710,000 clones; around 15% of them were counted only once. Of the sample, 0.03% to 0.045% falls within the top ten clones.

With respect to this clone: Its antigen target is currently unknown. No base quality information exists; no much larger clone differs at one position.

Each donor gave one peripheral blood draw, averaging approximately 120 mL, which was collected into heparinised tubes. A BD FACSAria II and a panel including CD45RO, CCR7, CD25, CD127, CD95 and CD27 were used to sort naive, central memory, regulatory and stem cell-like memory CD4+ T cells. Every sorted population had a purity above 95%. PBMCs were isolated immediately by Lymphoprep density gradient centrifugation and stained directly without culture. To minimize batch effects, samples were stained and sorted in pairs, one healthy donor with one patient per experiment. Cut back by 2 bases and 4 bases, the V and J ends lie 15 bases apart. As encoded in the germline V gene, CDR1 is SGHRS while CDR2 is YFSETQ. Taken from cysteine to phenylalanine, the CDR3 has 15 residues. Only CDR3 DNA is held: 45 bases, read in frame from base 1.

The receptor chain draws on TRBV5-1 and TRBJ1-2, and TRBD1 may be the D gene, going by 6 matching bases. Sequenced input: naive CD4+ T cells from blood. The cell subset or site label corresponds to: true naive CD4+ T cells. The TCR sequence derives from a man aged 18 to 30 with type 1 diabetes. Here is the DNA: TGCGCCAGCAGCTTCACTGGGGGCTTGGGCTATGGCTACACCTTC. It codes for CASSFTGGLGYGYTF.